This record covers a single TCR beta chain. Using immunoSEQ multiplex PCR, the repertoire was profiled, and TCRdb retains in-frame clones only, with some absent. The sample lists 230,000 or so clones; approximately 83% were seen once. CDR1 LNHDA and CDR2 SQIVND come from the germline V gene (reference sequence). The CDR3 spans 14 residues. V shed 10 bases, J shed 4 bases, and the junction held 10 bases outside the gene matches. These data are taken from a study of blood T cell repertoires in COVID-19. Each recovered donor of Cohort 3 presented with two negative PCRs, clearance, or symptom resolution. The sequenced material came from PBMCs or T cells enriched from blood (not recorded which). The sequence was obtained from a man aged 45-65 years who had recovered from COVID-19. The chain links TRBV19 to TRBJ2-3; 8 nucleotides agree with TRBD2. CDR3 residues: CATSDRGGADTQYF. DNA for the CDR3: TGTGCCACTTCGGACCGGGGGGGTGCAGATACGCAGTATTTT.